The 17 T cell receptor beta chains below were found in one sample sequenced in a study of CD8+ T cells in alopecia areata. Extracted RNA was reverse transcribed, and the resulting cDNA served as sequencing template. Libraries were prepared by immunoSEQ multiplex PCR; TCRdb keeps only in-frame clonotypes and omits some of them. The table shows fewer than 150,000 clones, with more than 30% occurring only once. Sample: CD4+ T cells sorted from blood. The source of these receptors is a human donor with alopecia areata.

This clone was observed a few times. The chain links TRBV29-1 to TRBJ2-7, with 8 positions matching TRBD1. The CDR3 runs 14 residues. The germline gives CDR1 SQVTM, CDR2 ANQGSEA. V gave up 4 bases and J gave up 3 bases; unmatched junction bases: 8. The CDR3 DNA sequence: TGCAGCGTTGGCCGGACAGGGTCCCTCTACGAGCAGTACTTC. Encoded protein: CSVGRTGSLYEQYF.

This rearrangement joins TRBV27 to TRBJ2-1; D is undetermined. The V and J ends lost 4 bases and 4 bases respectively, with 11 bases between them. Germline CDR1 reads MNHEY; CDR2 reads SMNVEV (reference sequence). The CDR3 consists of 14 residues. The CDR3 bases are TGTGCCAGCAGTTCCAGGACCGCATACAATGAGCAGTTCTTC. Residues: CASSSRTAYNEQFF.

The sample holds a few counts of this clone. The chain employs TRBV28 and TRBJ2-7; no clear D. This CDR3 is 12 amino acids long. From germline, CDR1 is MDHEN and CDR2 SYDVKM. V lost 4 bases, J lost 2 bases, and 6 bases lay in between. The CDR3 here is CASSSLPYEQYF. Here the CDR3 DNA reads TGTGCCAGCAGTTCCCTCCCCTACGAGCAGTACTTC.

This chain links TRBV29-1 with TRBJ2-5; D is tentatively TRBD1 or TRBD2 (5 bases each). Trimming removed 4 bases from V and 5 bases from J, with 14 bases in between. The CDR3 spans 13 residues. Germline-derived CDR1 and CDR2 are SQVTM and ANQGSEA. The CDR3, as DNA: TGCAGCGTTGTTCAGGGAGATTGGGAGACCCAGTACTTC. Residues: CSVVQGDWETQYF. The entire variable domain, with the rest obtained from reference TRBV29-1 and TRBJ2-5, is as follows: SAVISQKPSRDICQRGTSLTIQCQVDSQVTMMFWYRQQPGQSLTLIATANQGSEATYESGFVIDKFPISRPNLTFSTLTVSNMSPEDSSIYLCSVVQGDWETQYFGPGTRLLVL.

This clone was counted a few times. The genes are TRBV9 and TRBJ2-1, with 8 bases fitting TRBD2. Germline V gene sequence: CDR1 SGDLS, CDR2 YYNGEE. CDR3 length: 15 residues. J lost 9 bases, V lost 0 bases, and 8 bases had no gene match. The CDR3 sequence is CASSVEVNLAGEQFF. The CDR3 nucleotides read TGTGCCAGCAGCGTAGAGGTCAATCTAGCGGGTGAGCAGTTCTTC.

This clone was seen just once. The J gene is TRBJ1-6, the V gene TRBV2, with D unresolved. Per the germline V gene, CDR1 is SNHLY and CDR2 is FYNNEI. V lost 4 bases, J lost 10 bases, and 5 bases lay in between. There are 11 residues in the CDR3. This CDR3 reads CASSASSPLHF. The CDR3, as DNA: TGTGCCAGCAGTGCCTCCTCACCCCTCCACTTT.

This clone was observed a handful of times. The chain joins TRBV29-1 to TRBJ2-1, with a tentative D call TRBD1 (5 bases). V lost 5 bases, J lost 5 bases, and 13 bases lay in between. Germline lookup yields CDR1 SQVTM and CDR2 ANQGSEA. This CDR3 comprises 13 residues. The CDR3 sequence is CSVRQGSDNEQFF. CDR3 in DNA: TGCAGCGTTCGGCAGGGAAGCGACAATGAGCAGTTCTTC.

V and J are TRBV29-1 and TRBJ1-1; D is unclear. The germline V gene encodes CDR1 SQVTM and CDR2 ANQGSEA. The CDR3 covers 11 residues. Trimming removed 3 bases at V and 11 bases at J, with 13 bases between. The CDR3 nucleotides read TGCAGCGTTGACAGTTCTTCAAGGGCTTTCTTT. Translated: CSVDSSSRAFF.

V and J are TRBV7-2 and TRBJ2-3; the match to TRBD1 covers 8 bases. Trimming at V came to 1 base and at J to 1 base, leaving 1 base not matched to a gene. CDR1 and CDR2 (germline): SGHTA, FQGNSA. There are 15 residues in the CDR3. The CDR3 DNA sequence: TGTGCCAGCAGCTTAGTGGGACAGGGCACAGATACGCAGTATTTT. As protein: CASSLVGQGTDTQYF.

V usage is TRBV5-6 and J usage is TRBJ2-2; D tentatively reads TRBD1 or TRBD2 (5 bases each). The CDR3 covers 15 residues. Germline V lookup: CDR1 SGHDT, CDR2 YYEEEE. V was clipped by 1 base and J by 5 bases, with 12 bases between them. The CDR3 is CASSLLTRGTGELFF. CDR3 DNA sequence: TGTGCCAGCAGCTTGCTCACTAGGGGAACCGGGGAGCTGTTTTTT.

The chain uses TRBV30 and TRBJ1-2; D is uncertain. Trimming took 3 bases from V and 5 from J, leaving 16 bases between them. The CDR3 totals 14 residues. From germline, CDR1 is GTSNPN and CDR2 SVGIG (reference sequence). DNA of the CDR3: TGTGCCTGGAGCCCTTTTAGTGAAGTATATGGCTACACCTTC. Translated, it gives CAWSPFSEVYGYTF.

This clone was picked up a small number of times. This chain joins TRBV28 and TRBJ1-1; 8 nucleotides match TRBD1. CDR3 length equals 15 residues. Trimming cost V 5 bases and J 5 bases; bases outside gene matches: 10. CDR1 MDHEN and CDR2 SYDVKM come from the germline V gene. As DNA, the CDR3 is TGTGCCAGCAGTCCTGGGCGACAGGGGTGGACTGAAGCTTTCTTT. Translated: CASSPGRQGWTEAFF.

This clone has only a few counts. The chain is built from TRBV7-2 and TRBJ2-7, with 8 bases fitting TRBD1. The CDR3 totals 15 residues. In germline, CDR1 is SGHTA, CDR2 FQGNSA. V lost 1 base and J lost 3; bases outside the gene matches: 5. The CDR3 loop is CASSLGGTGNYEQYF. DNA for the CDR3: TGTGCCAGCAGCTTAGGAGGGACAGGTAACTACGAGCAGTACTTC. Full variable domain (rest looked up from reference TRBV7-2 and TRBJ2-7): GAGVSQSPSNKVTEKGKDVELRCDPISGHTALYWYRQSLGQGLEFLIYFQGNSAPDKSGLPSDRFSAERTGGSVSTLTIQRTQQEDSAVYLCASSLGGTGNYEQYFGPGTRLTVT.

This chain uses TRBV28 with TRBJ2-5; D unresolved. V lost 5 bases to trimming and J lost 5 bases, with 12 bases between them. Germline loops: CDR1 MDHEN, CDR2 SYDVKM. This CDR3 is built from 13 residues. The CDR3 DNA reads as TGTGCCAGCAGTCACGACCAGAGGGAGACCCAGTACTTC. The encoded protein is CASSHDQRETQYF.

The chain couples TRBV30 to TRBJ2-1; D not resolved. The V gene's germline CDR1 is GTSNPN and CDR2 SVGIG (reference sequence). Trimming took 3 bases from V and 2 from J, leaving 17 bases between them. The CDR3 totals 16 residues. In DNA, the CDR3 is TGTGCCTGGAGGGAGTGGGATAGTCGTCCCTACAATGAGCAGTTCTTC. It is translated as CAWREWDSRPYNEQFF.

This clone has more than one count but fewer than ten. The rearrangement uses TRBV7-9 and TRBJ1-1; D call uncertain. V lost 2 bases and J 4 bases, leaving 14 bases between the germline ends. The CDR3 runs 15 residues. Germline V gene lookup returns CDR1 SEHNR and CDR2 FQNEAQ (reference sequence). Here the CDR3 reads CASSLFGSLGTEAFF. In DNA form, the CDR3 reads TGTGCCAGCAGCTTATTCGGCAGTCTCGGCACTGAAGCTTTCTTT. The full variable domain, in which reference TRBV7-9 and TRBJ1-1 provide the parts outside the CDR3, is DTGVSQNPRHKITKRGQNVTFRCDPISEHNRLYWYRQTLGQGPEFLTYFQNEAQLEKSRLLSDRFSAERPKGSFSTLEIQRTEQGDSAMYLCASSLFGSLGTEAFFGQGTRLTVV.

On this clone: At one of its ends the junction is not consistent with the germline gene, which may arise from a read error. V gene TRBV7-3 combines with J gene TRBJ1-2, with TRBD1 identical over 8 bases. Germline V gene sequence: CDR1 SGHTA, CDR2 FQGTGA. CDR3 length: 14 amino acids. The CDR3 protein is CVSSQGAGGYGYTF. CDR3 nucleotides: TGTGTCAGCAGCCAGGGGGCCGGCGGCTATGGCTACACCTTC.